This T cell receptor (beta chain) was sequenced during a study of tumor and adjacent non-tumor tissue in lung cancer (dated by TCRdb to the late 2010s). Regarding the complete study: Patients with adenocarcinoma (roughly 12), squamous cell carcinoma (2) and small cell lung cancer (1) were included in the cohort. Among the roughly 15 patients, ages ranged from about 31 to 76 years, about 10 were men and 5 were women, and disease was TNM stage I to III. A total of 95 million to 150 million productive TCRbeta reads were generated by sequencing, corresponding to an average of about 4.17 million reads per sample. Bulk TCRbeta repertoires were compared between lung tumor tissue and matched distant non-tumor lung tissue obtained from around 16 lung cancer patients. A few dozen paired specimens, one tumor and one normal lung sample per patient, were profiled by TCRbeta CDR3 sequencing. What the research found in general, with its limitations: Only roughly 16 patients were in the cohort, and the authors stated that larger samples and more detailed clinical data are needed. The methods do not name the sequencing platform or mention unique molecular identifiers. Tumor tissue showed significantly greater TCR diversity (inverse Simpson) than normal lung tissue (approximately 400 vs 170, P = 0.0075, Mann-Whitney U test). Peripheral blood was not sequenced, so blood TCRbeta repertoires were not examined in the lung cancer patients of the study. Significantly higher TCR diversity was found in younger patients, and higher tumor TCR diversity was associated with shorter overall and disease-free survival. In normal lung, the top 100 clones accounted for a significantly larger cumulative share of the repertoire than in tumor tissue.

RNA was extracted from bulk unsorted tissue and checked for quality with a NanoDrop ND-1000 and an Agilent 2100. All donors had newly diagnosed lung cancer, had not received prior chemotherapy, and were admitted for thoracic surgery in China between August and November 2014. The study excluded patients who had received radiotherapy or chemotherapy before or who had another cancer at the same time. Surgical tissue pieces of about 1-2.1 cm3 were preserved in RNAlater solution and were kept at -80 degrees C until use. The CDR3 spans 14 residues, from the cysteine through the phenylalanine. The CDR3 DNA has 42 bases and is translated from base 1. CDR1 and CDR2 (MNHEY, SVGEGT) derive from the germline V gene. Remarks on this clonotype: The target of this receptor is not known. The input lacks base qualities; no much larger clone sits a single base away.

Libraries were built with multiplex PCR. TCRdb shows the sequencer as Illumina HiSeq 2500. TCRbeta libraries were built by three rounds of nested PCR using primers (Table S4), following protocols modified from ARM-PCR. Before sequencing, PCR products of 200-500 bp were cut from the gel and purified using the QIAquick gel extraction kit. Turning to the authors' computational methods: Reads were cleaned with Trimmomatic, merged with FLASH into complete CDR3 sequences, and assigned to V(D)J germline segments with MiTCR. VDJtools was used to compute clonal diversity as the inverse Simpson's index. In-frame sequences lacking a premature stop codon were counted as productive reads. TCRdb reanalyzed the raw reads on its own, using fastp at Q25 for trimming and MiXCR for clone calling, and kept in-frame beta chains. Each CDR3 protein gets just one entry, which takes the most common genes and DNA from the rows behind it. TCRdb's processing, not the study's, gives the V and J calls here. For this sample the table gives 81,000 or so distinct CDR3 sequences, of which 80% were detected only once. The top ten hold approximately 12% of the sample.

Sample: lung tumor tissue. The chain is assembled from TRBV6-2 or TRBV6-3 and TRBJ2-1; the best D guess is TRBD2, with 5 bases matching. The last part of the DNA fits TRBJ2-7 better; the J call may be wrong. The sequence came from a woman aged 45-65 years with non-small cell lung cancer. The nucleotide sequence reads TGTGCCAGCAGTTACTCGGCGGGTTACAATGAGCAGTACTTC. It encodes CASSYSAGYNEQYF.